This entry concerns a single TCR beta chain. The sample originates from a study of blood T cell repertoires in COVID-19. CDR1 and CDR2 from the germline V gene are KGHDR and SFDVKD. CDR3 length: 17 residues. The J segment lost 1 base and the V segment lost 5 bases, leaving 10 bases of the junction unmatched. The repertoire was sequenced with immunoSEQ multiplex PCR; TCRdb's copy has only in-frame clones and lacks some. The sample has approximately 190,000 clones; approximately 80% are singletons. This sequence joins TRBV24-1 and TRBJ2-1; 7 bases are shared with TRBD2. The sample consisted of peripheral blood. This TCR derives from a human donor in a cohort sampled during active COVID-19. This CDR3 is CATSGPTSAFSYNEQFF. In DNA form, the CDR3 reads TGTGCCACCAGTGGCCCCACTAGCGCCTTTTCCTACAATGAGCAGTTCTTC.